This T cell receptor (beta chain) was recovered during a study of cytomegalovirus exposure and HLA in healthy donors. Vbeta (60) and Jbeta (13) primers were used in the PCR. Profiling relied on immunoSEQ multiplex PCR, and the TCRdb table lists in-frame clones only, not all of them. The repertoire holds about 200,000 clones, with roughly 82% as singletons. Points on this clone: Its matching antigen is unknown.

Trimming shortened V by 3 bases and J by 1 base, and 8 bases separated the two germline ends. Germline lookup yields CDR1 SEHNR and CDR2 FQNEAQ (reference sequence). The CDR3 runs 14 residues. Overall study findings and caveats: Association with HLA alleles at 0.05 false discovery rate was found for 15,000 or so TCR beta sequences in a later analysis. Generally TCR sequences proved uncommon, though certain public TCRs appeared in numerous donors. Reports credit the classifier with highly specific, highly sensitive diagnosis of cytomegalovirus status. What was likely a sequencing artifact was a cluster of highly shared sequence variants.

Input material: PBMCs. The V and J genes are TRBV7-9 and TRBJ2-3; TRBD2 is a possible D gene (5 bases). The source of this sequence is a middle-aged man in good health and CMV-seropositive. The CDR3 region has the DNA TGTGCCAGCAGCTTGGGAGTGGGCACAGATACGCAGTATTTT. Translating gives CASSLGVGTDTQYF.